The 3 T cell receptor beta chains reported below all come from one sample, sequenced in a study of blood T cell repertoires in COVID-19. Clones were read by immunoSEQ multiplex PCR, and TCRdb kept only the in-frame ones, dropping some. This table holds about 250,000 clones, nearly 90% found once. The sequencing input was peripheral blood. The receptors stem from a man between 18 and 29 years old with active or convalescent COVID-19.

CDR3 loop: CASSFRPGQGNYGYTF. In nucleotides, the CDR3 is TGTGCCAGCAGCTTCCGCCCGGGACAGGGGAACTATGGCTACACCTTC. This rearrangement joins TRBV9 to TRBJ1-2; 10 bases align to TRBD1. With V trimmed by 4 bases and J by 2 bases, 8 bases remained unmatched. Germline values: CDR1 SGDLS, CDR2 YYNGEE. CDR3 length: 16 amino acids.

In DNA, the CDR3 is TGTGCCAGCAGCAAGTACAGGGGGCACTTGGGGGTAGGCTACACCTTC. Translated, it gives CASSKYRGHLGVGYTF. The rearrangement joins TRBV21-1 to TRBJ1-2; the DNA was not compared with TRBD1, the D call given in the table. TRBV21-1 is a pseudogene segment. The CDR3 is 16 amino acids.

This clone was detected only once. This rearrangement joins TRBV10-3 to TRBJ2-3; perhaps TRBD1 as D (5 bases). Germline-derived CDR1 and CDR2 are ENHRY and SYGVKD. The CDR3 length is 17 residues. Trimming cost V 0 bases and J 1 base, with 14 bases left between them. The DNA of the CDR3 is TGTGCCATCAGTGAGTCCATAAGTAGGGGCCGCACAGATACGCAGTATTTT. Residues: CAISESISRGRTDTQYF.